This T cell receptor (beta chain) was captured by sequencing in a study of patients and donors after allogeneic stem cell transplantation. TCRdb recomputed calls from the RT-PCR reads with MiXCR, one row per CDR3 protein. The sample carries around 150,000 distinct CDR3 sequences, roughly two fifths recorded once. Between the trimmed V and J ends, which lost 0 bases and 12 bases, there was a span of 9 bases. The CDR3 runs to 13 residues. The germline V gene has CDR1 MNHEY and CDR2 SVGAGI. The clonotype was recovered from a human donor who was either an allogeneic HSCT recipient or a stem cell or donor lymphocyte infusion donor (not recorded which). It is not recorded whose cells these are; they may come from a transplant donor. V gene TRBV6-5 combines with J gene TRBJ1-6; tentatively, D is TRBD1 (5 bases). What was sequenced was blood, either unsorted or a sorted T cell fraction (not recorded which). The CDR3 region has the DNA TGTGCCAGCAGTTACTCGAAGGGGAGACCCCTCCACTTT. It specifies CASSYSKGRPLHF.